This T cell receptor beta chain was captured by sequencing in a study of PD-L1 blockade in urothelial cancer. Overall study context: Patients went on atezolizumab at some point between 2013 and 2015, receiving 1,200 mg intravenously every 3 weeks. After treatment start, blood was analyzed at 3 weeks (second dose) and at 6 weeks. Blood samples had a median of approximately 140,000 T cells, 75,000 or so unique TCRs, and clonality roughly 0.08. Study conclusions and caveats: Expansion of tumor-associated blood clones at 3 weeks was greater in durable-benefit patients.

The data were produced by immunoSEQ multiplex PCR, yet TCRdb's version contains in-frame clones alone and is incomplete. In the table there are tens of thousands of clones, more than 65% of which are singletons. Worth noting for this clone: As yet, its antigen is unknown.

The germline V gene encodes CDR1 SEHNR and CDR2 FQNEAQ (reference sequence). V lost 1 base and J lost 10, with 7 bases in between. CDR3 size: 11 residues. Sequencing used PBMCs, obtained around atezolizumab (anti-PD-L1) treatment. The chain recombines TRBV7-9 with TRBJ1-2; D is unclear. The TCR originated in a man between 65 and 85 years old with urothelial cancer. The CDR3 is CASSLVEFYTF. The CDR3, as DNA: TGTGCCAGCAGCTTAGTAGAATTCTACACCTTC.